This T cell receptor beta chain was retrieved from a study of blood T cell repertoires in COVID-19 (dated by TCRdb to about 2020). In terms of the full investigation: Samples covering the acute and convalescent phases of COVID-19 were provided by collaborators in the United States, Italy and Spain. The material from the prospective study consisted of cDNA or gDNA derived from T cells, B-cell-depleted T cells, or PBMCs. Deeply sampled blood TCRbeta repertoires from subjects exposed to, actively infected with, or recovered from COVID-19 were included in the dataset. A freely available public database, intended as a resource for researchers studying the immune response to SARS-CoV-2, is where the repertoires were released. The samples were drawn from the first 160 participants of the ongoing ImmuneRACE study and from 950 to 1,500 subjects provided by 6 global collaborators. Nearly every sample came with metadata listing a de-identified subject ID, COVID-19 status, age in years and sex. Where available, HLA class I and class II types were taken from metadata supplied by the sample provider and were not determined by assay-based typing.

TCRbeta CDR3 regions were amplified from genomic DNA using the immunoSEQ Assay, a bias-controlled multiplex PCR. The paper's processing steps were these. The number of nucleated cells in each sample was estimated by amplification of reference gene primers within the assay. To quantify the absolute abundance of each unique TCRbeta CDR3 rearrangement, sequence reads were collapsed and filtered. For each sample, productive Simpson clonality was calculated as the square root of Simpson's diversity index across productive rearrangements. The table comes from immuneACCESS by way of TCRdb, which keeps in-frame sequences with V and J called. Part of the clones is missing from these tables; in studies checked, under half for an unresolved V gene and the rest for unknown reasons. The V and J calls and clone size are taken from that table; D and trimming were inferred from the DNA. The sample table contains about 240,000 clones; only one count was recorded for just under 85% of them. Roughly a tenth of the sample goes to the ten largest clones.

About this clone itself: The antigen it binds to is not known. No base-level quality is on record; no much larger clone is a single base apart.

The CDR3 numbers 15 residues from cysteine through phenylalanine. Only CDR3 DNA is held: 45 bases, read in frame from base 1. After removal of 0 bases from V and 4 bases from J, the junction retains 0 bases not matched to a gene. The germline V gene supplies CDR1 SGHRS and CDR2 YFSETQ. Overall study outcomes, separate from this receptor: The amount of clinical and demographic metadata varied by source and participant and was provided uncurated.

Collaborating institutions collected whole blood in K2EDTA tubes following their own protocols. For TCRbeta analysis, collaborators shipped samples as frozen whole blood, isolated PBMCs, or DNA extracted from either of those sample types. This receptor was identified in a woman aged 80 or over with acute or convalescent COVID-19. Sequencing was done on a sample of peripheral blood. The chain links TRBV5-1 with TRBJ2-1; 11 nucleotides in the junction match TRBD2. The DNA sequence is TGCGCCAGCAGCTTGGGGACTAGCGGGTACAATGAGCAGTTCTTC. Protein translation: CASSLGTSGYNEQFF.